This TCR beta chain was sequenced during a study of blood T cells in healthy people across ages. Findings and caveats of the study: Calculation of diversity from one million T cells yielded estimates considered to be underestimates. Significant beta diversity loss was already apparent by age around 36, declining roughly linearly.

Then a second PCR, running about 6 to 12 cycles, was carried out with a sample-barcoded 5' primer and a J-beta primer mix. TCRdb itself ran the 5' RACE reads through MiXCR, one entry per CDR3 protein. The data contain roughly 730,000 distinct CDR3 sequences, just over 55% of them singletons. The CDR3 contains 15 residues. Trimming took 2 bases from V and 1 from J, leaving 10 bases between them. CDR1 and CDR2 (germline): MNHEY, SVGEGT. Ranging in age from roughly 6 to 90, the donors were healthy Caucasian individuals from Russia. The draw of peripheral blood yielded about 9.4 milliliters from each donor. About this clonotype: As yet, its antigen is unknown.

The sequence was collected from a man in his forties or fifties in good health. The rearrangement links TRBV6-2 or TRBV6-3 to TRBJ2-3; D assignment may be TRBD1 or TRBD2 (5 bases each). The source material was blood. The CDR3 nucleotides read TGTGCCAGCAGTTACATCGGGGCCCGCACAGATACGCAGTATTTT. Translating gives CASSYIGARTDTQYF.